This T cell receptor beta chain is from a study of a mutant IDH1 vaccine in newly diagnosed glioma (dated by TCRdb to 2020 to 2023). Concerning the study at large: Of the 30 or so patients who were treated, about 62% were male and about 40% were female, and the mean age was around 43 years. Before enrollment, most patients had been given radiochemotherapy with temozolomide as standard therapy, while the rest had received either radiotherapy alone or temozolomide alone. For exploratory analyses, about two dozen treated patients had longitudinal TCRB deep sequencing done wherever samples were available. Peripheral blood was collected at six visits: V03 (baseline), V05, V07, V10, V12 and V13.

Note on this clone: It lacks a known antigen. Base quality data are lacking; no much larger clone is found one base away.

Points the paper makes about the study in general: Pseudoprogression seemed to be unrelated to changes in the top peripheral T cell clonotypes found by TCRB sequencing. Availability determined which PBMC samples were chosen for TCRB deep sequencing. Immune responses induced by the vaccine were seen in 90% to 95% of patients across multiple MHC alleles. The authors stated that sample limitations prevented analyses of patient blood samples from being reproduced.

The CDR3 goes from the cysteine to the phenylalanine over 18 residues. Only the CDR3 part of the read is kept: 54 bases, read in frame from the first base. According to the germline V gene, CDR1 reads SGHDN and CDR2 reads FVKESK. Ends trimmed: V by 6 bases, J by 0 bases; bases unmatched to a gene: 10. The sample's time point label is to be understood as: baseline, week 1 (first vaccination visit). This specimen's treatment or condition label, per the study, means: pre-vaccination baseline after standard-of-care therapy. All donors had newly diagnosed IDH1-mutant astrocytomas of WHO grade 3 or 4 that showed loss of nuclear ATRX. The samples were drawn from NOA16, a multicentre, single-arm, open-label phase I trial in Germany that tested a mutant IDH1 peptide vaccine in humans for the first time. Visit V03 blood draws served as the baseline sample for immunogenicity testing. Genomic DNA for TCRB sequencing was isolated from EDTA blood with the DNeasy Blood and Tissue Kit.

Libraries were built with the immunoSEQ multiplex PCR assay. Following the manufacturer's protocol, the hsTCRB Kit was used to amplify rearranged TCR beta chain sequences. An Illumina MiSeq was used to sequence the TCRB libraries. The authors' pipeline ran thus. Demultiplexing, trimming and gene mapping were performed with the kit vendor's proprietary platform. Sourced from immuneACCESS, this table was stored by TCRdb with only in-frame sequences that have V and J called. A share of the clones is absent; for the studies checked, an unresolved V gene accounts for under half, and the remainder has no known explanation. For V, J and clone size, that table is used; D and trimming come from the DNA. In this sample the table shows tens of thousands of clones, 80% to 90% of which occur a single time. The ten largest account for 4% to 5.5% of the sample.

The source material was peripheral blood mononuclear cells (PBMCs), sampled from a glioma patient treated with radiotherapy, temozolomide or both. The receptor's source is a woman aged 18-30 years with glioma. Some clones in this sample may be carry-over from other donors' samples. This sequence uses TRBV14 and TRBJ2-7, with 14 central nucleotides matching TRBD2. The CDR3 region has the sequence CASSSGWTSGGSSYEQYF. The sequence in DNA is TGTGCCAGCAGTTCCGGGTGGACTAGCGGGGGGAGCTCCTACGAGCAGTACTTC.